The rows below give T cell receptor beta chains drawn from one sample of a study of shared clonotypes between healthy human individuals. Sequencing used immunoSEQ multiplex PCR; TCRdb keeps in-frame clones, though not all of them. The top ten clones hold under 2% of a sample with around 1.9 million clones, around 95% of them seen once. Source material: naive CD8+ T cells from PBMCs. The receptors were sampled from a man aged 18 to 29 in good health. Some clones in this sample may be carry-over from other donors' samples. Both conserved end residues are part of each CDR3. Each record gives: CDR3 DNA, CDR3 protein, clone size, D gene, V gene, J gene. The D gene is left open where the match is weak. The listing skips clone size in some rows; elsewhere it reads once, few, many or a size class.

CDR3 DNA: TGTGCCAGCAGCGCTAACCTTCCTAGCGGAGTCTACAATGAGCAGTTCTTC; CDR3 protein: CASSANLPSGVYNEQFF; clone size: once; D gene: TRBD2; V gene: TRBV9; J gene: TRBJ2-1
CDR3 DNA: TGTGCCAGCAGCGTCTCGGGTGCGGGGGGAGAGACCCAGTACTTC; CDR3 protein: CASSVSGAGGETQYF; clone size: .; D gene: TRBD2; V gene: TRBV9; J gene: TRBJ2-5
CDR3 DNA: TGTGCCAGCAGCTTACCGGGACTAGCGGGGGGCGCGAACACCGGGGAGCTGTTTTTT; CDR3 protein: CASSLPGLAGGANTGELFF; clone size: .; D gene: TRBD2; V gene: TRBV7-9; J gene: TRBJ2-2
CDR3 DNA: TGTGCCATCAGTGTGGGATCTCCCGGAGTAGGGAGTAACGACTATGGCTACACCTTC; CDR3 protein: CAISVGSPGVGSNDYGYTF; clone size: .; D gene: .; V gene: TRBV10-3; J gene: TRBJ1-2
CDR3 DNA: TGTGCCAGCAGTTACTCGAGTGGAGACTACGAGCAGTACTTC; CDR3 protein: CASSYSSGDYEQYF; clone size: .; D gene: .; V gene: TRBV6-6; J gene: TRBJ2-7
CDR3 DNA: TGTGCCAGCAGCTCCATGTGGGAGAGACTTTACAATGAGCAGTTCTTC; CDR3 protein: CASSSMWERLYNEQFF; clone size: .; D gene: .; V gene: TRBV5-6; J gene: TRBJ2-1
CDR3 DNA: TGCGCCAGCAGTGGACTAGCGCCGTACAATGAGCAGTTCTTC; CDR3 protein: CASSGLAPYNEQFF; clone size: .; D gene: TRBD2; V gene: TRBV10-2; J gene: TRBJ2-1
CDR3 DNA: TGTGCCAGCAGCTTGGCAGGGCGGCTGGGCACTGAAGCTTTCTTT; CDR3 protein: CASSLAGRLGTEAFF; clone size: .; D gene: .; V gene: TRBV5-5; J gene: TRBJ1-1
CDR3 DNA: TGCGCCAGCAGCCAAGAGGCGGGAACCTACAATGAGCAGTTCTTC; CDR3 protein: CASSQEAGTYNEQFF; clone size: .; D gene: .; V gene: TRBV4-1; J gene: TRBJ2-1
CDR3 DNA: TGCGCCAGCAGCCCCTTAAGACCGGGACGTAACTACGAGCAGTACTTC; CDR3 protein: CASSPLRPGRNYEQYF; clone size: .; D gene: .; V gene: TRBV5-1; J gene: TRBJ2-7
CDR3 DNA: TGTGCCAGTAGTCTAAGCAGGGACAGAACCTACGAGCAGTACTTC; CDR3 protein: CASSLSRDRTYEQYF; clone size: .; D gene: TRBD1; V gene: TRBV19; J gene: TRBJ2-7
CDR3 DNA: TGTGCCAGCAGCTCGGGACTAGAGAGGACAGATACGCAGTATTTT; CDR3 protein: CASSSGLERTDTQYF; clone size: .; D gene: TRBD2; V gene: TRBV27; J gene: TRBJ2-3
CDR3 DNA: TGTGCCAGTAGTATAACGGAGCTAGCCAAAAACATTCAGTACTTC; CDR3 protein: CASSITELAKNIQYF; clone size: .; D gene: .; V gene: TRBV19; J gene: TRBJ2-4
CDR3 DNA: TGTGCCAGCAGCGCAAGGGGGAAGGGTAGGACTGAAGCTTTCTTT; CDR3 protein: CASSARGKGRTEAFF; clone size: .; D gene: .; V gene: TRBV14; J gene: TRBJ1-1
CDR3 DNA: TGTGCCAGCACCCAGGACAGGACCCACAACTATGGCTACACCTTC; CDR3 protein: CASTQDRTHNYGYTF; clone size: .; D gene: TRBD1; V gene: TRBV6-5; J gene: TRBJ1-2
CDR3 DNA: TGTGCCAGCAGCCCCGGGACGCGTCACGATAGCAATCAGCCCCAGCATTTT; CDR3 protein: CASSPGTRHDSNQPQHF; clone size: .; D gene: .; V gene: TRBV7-6; J gene: TRBJ1-5
CDR3 DNA: TGTGCCAGCAGCCAAATGTTTTATGGAACAGGGGAGGCCGGGGAGCTGTTTTTT; CDR3 protein: CASSQMFYGTGEAGELFF; clone size: .; D gene: .; V gene: TRBV7-9; J gene: TRBJ2-2
CDR3 DNA: TGCGCCAGCAGCTTGATGGCTAGCGGGAGTATAAGCGAGCAGTACTTC; CDR3 protein: CASSLMASGSISEQYF; clone size: .; D gene: TRBD2; V gene: TRBV5-1; J gene: TRBJ2-7
CDR3 DNA: TGTGCCAGCAGCTTGGGAGGGGTAGGCACCGGGGAGCTGTTTTTT; CDR3 protein: CASSLGGVGTGELFF; clone size: .; D gene: .; V gene: TRBV5-4; J gene: TRBJ2-2
CDR3 DNA: TGCGCCAGCAGCTTGTCAGGGTTCCAGCCCCAGCATTTT; CDR3 protein: CASSLSGFQPQHF; clone size: .; D gene: .; V gene: TRBV5-1; J gene: TRBJ1-5
CDR3 DNA: TGCGCCAGCAGCCCCCTGACAGGGGCGCGGGGTGAGCAGTACTTC; CDR3 protein: CASSPLTGARGEQYF; clone size: .; D gene: TRBD1; V gene: TRBV4-1; J gene: TRBJ2-7
CDR3 DNA: TGTGCCAGCAACGGAAAATGGACTAGCGGCCAGGAGGATACGCAGTATTTT; CDR3 protein: CASNGKWTSGQEDTQYF; clone size: .; D gene: TRBD2; V gene: TRBV7-9; J gene: TRBJ2-3
CDR3 DNA: TGTGCCAGCAGCCCCCCGCCCCCGGGAGGTCTGCAGCAGTTCTTC; CDR3 protein: CASSPPPPGGLQQFF; clone size: .; D gene: TRBD2; V gene: TRBV13; J gene: TRBJ2-1
CDR3 DNA: TGTGCCAGCAACTACATCGGGGCGCCCACTGAAGCTTTCTTT; CDR3 protein: CASNYIGAPTEAFF; clone size: .; D gene: .; V gene: TRBV7-3; J gene: TRBJ1-1
CDR3 DNA: TGTGCCAGCAGTGAACCAGGGGTCTACGAGCAGTACTTC; CDR3 protein: CASSEPGVYEQYF; clone size: .; D gene: .; V gene: TRBV28; J gene: TRBJ2-7
CDR3 DNA: TGTGCCAGCAGTTTAAGGGGATTCGCTGAAGCTTTCTTT; CDR3 protein: CASSLRGFAEAFF; clone size: .; D gene: .; V gene: TRBV27; J gene: TRBJ1-1
CDR3 DNA: TGTGCCAGCAGCCCATACGGACTAGAAGGGGAGACCCAGTACTTC; CDR3 protein: CASSPYGLEGETQYF; clone size: .; D gene: TRBD2; V gene: TRBV7-2; J gene: TRBJ2-5
CDR3 DNA: TGTGCCAGCAGTGTAACAGACAGCTCCTATGGCTACACCTTC; CDR3 protein: CASSVTDSSYGYTF; clone size: .; D gene: .; V gene: TRBV27; J gene: TRBJ1-2
CDR3 DNA: TGTGCCATCAGGGGGACAGGGCCTTACAATGAGCAGTTCTTC; CDR3 protein: CAIRGTGPYNEQFF; clone size: .; D gene: TRBD1; V gene: TRBV10-3; J gene: TRBJ2-1
CDR3 DNA: TGCAGCGTTCCCGGGACAGGAGGATGGGTCAATGAGCAGTTCTTC; CDR3 protein: CSVPGTGGWVNEQFF; clone size: .; D gene: TRBD1; V gene: TRBV29-1; J gene: TRBJ2-1
CDR3 DNA: TGTGCCAGCAGGCGACAGGGGAGGACAGATACGCAGTATTTT; CDR3 protein: CASRRQGRTDTQYF; clone size: .; D gene: TRBD1; V gene: TRBV27; J gene: TRBJ2-3
CDR3 DNA: TGTGCCAGCAGTTCCGTTATCTTGGCGGGATTTCCCTACGAGCAGTACTTC; CDR3 protein: CASSSVILAGFPYEQYF; clone size: .; D gene: .; V gene: TRBV27; J gene: TRBJ2-7
CDR3 DNA: TGTGCCAGTAGTATTTCAGTTTGGCCTAAAAGACAGCCCCAGCATTTT; CDR3 protein: CASSISVWPKRQPQHF; clone size: .; D gene: .; V gene: TRBV19; J gene: TRBJ1-5
CDR3 DNA: TGTGCCAGCAGCTTCACAGTCTCCCCCTCGGAGACCCAGTACTTC; CDR3 protein: CASSFTVSPSETQYF; clone size: .; D gene: .; V gene: TRBV11-2; J gene: TRBJ2-5
CDR3 DNA: TGTGCCAGCGCATACAGGGTCTCGAACTACGAGCAGTACTTC; CDR3 protein: CASAYRVSNYEQYF; clone size: .; D gene: .; V gene: TRBV6-1; J gene: TRBJ2-7
CDR3 DNA: TGCGCCAGCAGCTTGGGGTGGGGACTGAACACTGAAGCTTTCTTT; CDR3 protein: CASSLGWGLNTEAFF; clone size: once; D gene: .; V gene: TRBV5-1; J gene: TRBJ1-1
CDR3 DNA: TGTGCCAGCAGCGTCGGACAGGGGTTGGATGGCTACACCTTC; CDR3 protein: CASSVGQGLDGYTF; clone size: .; D gene: TRBD1; V gene: TRBV7-8; J gene: TRBJ1-2
CDR3 DNA: TGTGCCAGCAGCAAACTCCCTTTAACAGGGGACTATCAGCCCCAGCATTTT; CDR3 protein: CASSKLPLTGDYQPQHF; clone size: once; D gene: .; V gene: TRBV21-1; J gene: TRBJ1-5
CDR3 DNA: TGTGCCAGCAGCCATGGGGGGTCCCATCGCTACGAGCAGTACTTC; CDR3 protein: CASSHGGSHRYEQYF; clone size: .; D gene: .; V gene: TRBV5-5; J gene: TRBJ2-7
CDR3 DNA: TGTGCCAGCAGTTACTCCGCAGGAGGGGATACGCAGTATTTT; CDR3 protein: CASSYSAGGDTQYF; clone size: .; D gene: .; V gene: TRBV6-6; J gene: TRBJ2-3
CDR3 DNA: TGTGCCAGCAGCTCCCCGGGTAGCGGGAGACAAAACATTCAGTACTTC; CDR3 protein: CASSSPGSGRQNIQYF; clone size: .; D gene: TRBD2; V gene: TRBV7-8; J gene: TRBJ2-4
CDR3 DNA: TGTGCCAGCAGTATCGGACAGGCCTTTGGCAATCAGCCCCAGCATTTT; CDR3 protein: CASSIGQAFGNQPQHF; clone size: .; D gene: TRBD1; V gene: TRBV27; J gene: TRBJ1-5
CDR3 DNA: TGTGCCAGCAGTGAACTAGCGGCACAGAGCACAGATACGCAGTATTTT; CDR3 protein: CASSELAAQSTDTQYF; clone size: .; D gene: TRBD2; V gene: TRBV2; J gene: TRBJ2-3
CDR3 DNA: TGCAGCGTTGAAGACCGGGACAGGGGGAAATTGGCCGGCGAGCAGTACTTC; CDR3 protein: CSVEDRDRGKLAGEQYF; clone size: .; D gene: TRBD1; V gene: TRBV29-1; J gene: TRBJ2-7
CDR3 DNA: TGTGCCAGCAGCGACCGGGACGGAGCCTACGAGCAGTACTTC; CDR3 protein: CASSDRDGAYEQYF; clone size: .; D gene: .; V gene: TRBV6-5; J gene: TRBJ2-7
CDR3 DNA: TGTGCCAGCAGCTTATTCCATGACACTGAAGCTTTCTTT; CDR3 protein: CASSLFHDTEAFF; clone size: .; D gene: .; V gene: TRBV5-4; J gene: TRBJ1-1
CDR3 DNA: TGTGCCACCAGCAGCTACAGAAACCCTAATGAAAAACTGTTTTTT; CDR3 protein: CATSSYRNPNEKLFF; clone size: .; D gene: .; V gene: TRBV15; J gene: TRBJ1-4
CDR3 DNA: TGTGCCAGCAGCTTGGAAGTTGCGGGAGGGGACGAGCAGTACTTC; CDR3 protein: CASSLEVAGGDEQYF; clone size: .; D gene: TRBD2; V gene: TRBV5-6; J gene: TRBJ2-7
CDR3 DNA: TGTGCCAGCAGCCAAGATTGGGGGTCGGCCACCGGGGAGCTGTTTTTT; CDR3 protein: CASSQDWGSATGELFF; clone size: .; D gene: .; V gene: TRBV14; J gene: TRBJ2-2
CDR3 DNA: TGTGCCAGCAGCGTAGGAGGCAGGTGGAACTATGGCTACACCTTC; CDR3 protein: CASSVGGRWNYGYTF; clone size: .; D gene: .; V gene: TRBV9; J gene: TRBJ1-2
CDR3 DNA: TGCAGCGCCGAGACAGGGGACACTGAAGCTTTCTTT; CDR3 protein: CSAETGDTEAFF; clone size: few; D gene: TRBD1; V gene: TRBV29-1; J gene: TRBJ1-1
CDR3 DNA: TGCAGCGTTGAACTCGAGGTTAGCTACGAGCAGTACTTC; CDR3 protein: CSVELEVSYEQYF; clone size: .; D gene: .; V gene: TRBV29-1; J gene: TRBJ2-7
CDR3 DNA: TGTGCCAGTAGTCCAAGGTTGAACACTGAAGCTTTCTTT; CDR3 protein: CASSPRLNTEAFF; clone size: few; D gene: .; V gene: TRBV19; J gene: TRBJ1-1
CDR3 DNA: TGTGCCACCAGCAGCCGGGACAGGGTCTCCGAGCAGTACTTC; CDR3 protein: CATSSRDRVSEQYF; clone size: .; D gene: TRBD1; V gene: TRBV15; J gene: TRBJ2-7
CDR3 DNA: TGTGCCAGCAGCCCCGACTGGGTTGAGCAGTTCTTC; CDR3 protein: CASSPDWVEQFF; clone size: .; D gene: .; V gene: TRBV7-8; J gene: TRBJ2-1
CDR3 DNA: TGCAGCGCCCTGGGACAGGGGACCTACGAGCAGTACTTC; CDR3 protein: CSALGQGTYEQYF; clone size: once; D gene: TRBD1; V gene: TRBV29-1; J gene: TRBJ2-7
CDR3 DNA: TGTGCCAGCAGCTTAGGGTGGAGGGTTAATGAAAAACTGTTTTTT; CDR3 protein: CASSLGWRVNEKLFF; clone size: .; D gene: .; V gene: TRBV7-6; J gene: TRBJ1-4